This TCR beta chain was found in a study of regulatory T cells in long-lasting Graves disease. Construction of TCR beta libraries relied on iRepertoire HTBI primers and on Arm-PCR targeting CDR3 regions. TCRdb recomputed calls from the multiplex PCR reads with MiXCR, one row per CDR3 protein. This sample yields around 400,000 distinct CDR3 sequences, of which around 22% are seen a single time; over 25% belongs to the top ten. As regards this clonotype: Its cognate antigen is unknown.

Overall study results and limits: Possibly, too few samples lowered accuracy. Clonotypes that were public and shared totalled around 2,700 in persistent patients versus 850 to 1,000 in new patients.

Stated time point: persistent/refractory GD, antithyroid drugs over 5 years with positive TRAb. PBMC RNA was the source of the TCR library. This sequence was found in a female donor with Graves disease. The input for sequencing was peripheral blood mononuclear cells (PBMCs), taken when the disease was refractory, from a patient treated with antithyroid drugs.

The CDR3 spells CASSILKDYGYTF. As DNA, the CDR3 is TGTGCCAGTAGTATTCTGAAGGACTATGGCTACACCTTC. The genes are TRBV19 and TRBJ1-2; D not certain. The V end lost 3 bases, the J end lost 3 bases, and 8 bases lay between the germline ends. Germline CDR1 reads LNHDA; CDR2 reads SQIVND (reference sequence). The CDR3 has 13 amino acids.